One TCR beta chain is described in this entry. Its antigen remains unknown. The sample originates from a study of cytomegalovirus exposure and HLA in healthy donors. Overall study: The approximately 110 validation repertoires used the same platform as the roughly 620 first-cohort repertoires, a later analysis reported. Whole-study results and caveats: Most TCR sequences were seen very rarely across donors, but some public TCRs occurred in many. Published work reported that the classifier diagnosed cytomegalovirus status with high specificity and sensitivity.

The donors were in the approximately 120-subject validation cohort, distinct from the approximately 610-subject first cohort. The table came from immunoSEQ multiplex PCR; TCRdb's copy has only in-frame clones and leaves some out. In the table there are some 120,000 clones, approximately 95% of which are singletons. With 3 bases removed from V and 3 bases from J, the gap between germline ends came to 16 bases. CDR3 length equals 15 residues. CDR1 is SGDLS, CDR2 YYNGEE, per germline. The sequenced sample consisted of PBMCs. This chain joins TRBV9 and TRBJ2-7, with D possibly matching TRBD2 (5 bases). The sequence derives from a man younger than 35 in good health and CMV-seronegative. This chain's CDR3 is CASSAGTSPIYEQYF. CDR3 coding DNA: TGTGCCAGCAGCGCGGGAACTAGTCCCATCTACGAGCAGTACTTC.